The clone carrying this T cell receptor (beta chain) was seen more than once but under ten times. Its antigen is unidentified. TCRdb used MiXCR to reprocess the RT-PCR reads, holding one entry per CDR3 protein. The table shows approximately 480,000 distinct CDR3 sequences, with approximately 11% occurring only once. Germline V gene sequence: CDR1 MDHEN, CDR2 SYDVKM. Trimming took off 3 bases at V and 2 bases at J, with 13 bases between the two ends. The CDR3 extends over 15 amino acids. The data derive from a study of response to subunit inactivated influenza vaccine. Study-level results: The authors proposed limited new T cell recruitment per seasonal influenza vaccination.

V and J are TRBV28 and TRBJ2-5, with D maybe TRBD1 (6 bases). The specimen comprised PBMCs from blood, sampled about 40 days after vaccination. The source of this sequence is a man aged 50-60 years who received an inactivated influenza vaccine. The CDR3 bases are TGTGCCAGCAGTTTGGGGGCAGCCACTCAAGAGACCCAGTACTTC. Translation: CASSLGAATQETQYF. The entire variable domain, with the rest obtained from reference TRBV28 and TRBJ2-5, is as follows: DVKVTQSSRYLVKRTGEKVFLECVQDMDHENMFWYRQDPGLGLRLIYFSYDVKMKEKGDIPEGYSVSREKKERFSLILESASTNQTSMYLCASSLGAATQETQYFGPGTRLLVL.